A selection of T cell receptor beta chains follows, all from one sample in a study of regulatory T cells in long-lasting Graves disease. TCRdb redid the calling of the multiplex PCR reads with MiXCR, one entry per CDR3 protein. The sample has around 500,000 distinct CDR3 sequences; more than 20% are singletons. Source: peripheral blood mononuclear cells (PBMCs), taken when the disease was refractory, from a patient treated with antithyroid drugs. The receptors come from a female donor with Graves disease. Each CDR3 is given with its conserved first and last residue. The D gene is left open where the match is weak. Clone size is given for some rows only: seen once, a few or many times, or a class if the clone is expanded.

>TRBD1|TRBJ2-6|TRBV2|many
CASLSGQGSGANVLTF
TGTGCCAGCTTATCGGGACAGGGGTCTGGGGCCAACGTCCTGACTTTC
>TRBD1|TRBJ2-7|TRBV29-1|many
CSTIGQGYEQYF
TGCAGCACCATCGGACAGGGTTACGAGCAGTACTTC
>.|TRBJ2-7|TRBV5-6|.
CASSGTGLIEQYF
TGTGCCAGCAGCGGTACAGGGTTAATCGAGCAGTACTTC
>.|TRBJ1-5|TRBV18|many
CASSSQGGNQPQHF
TGTGCCAGCTCATCCCAGGGAGGCAATCAGCCCCAGCATTTT
>.|TRBJ1-2|TRBV20-1|many
CSAPQGHYGYTF
TGCAGTGCTCCCCAGGGTCACTATGGCTACACCTTC
>.|TRBJ1-3|TRBV7-9|once
CASSPRGGSGNTIYF
TGTGCCAGCAGCCCCCGGGGCGGCTCTGGAAACACCATATATTTT
>.|TRBJ2-7|TRBV5-1|many
CASSFGRVDEQYF
TGCGCCAGCAGCTTCGGCAGGGTTGACGAGCAGTACTTC
>.|TRBJ2-7|TRBV28|many
CASSFTDVSYEQYF
TGTGCCAGCAGTTTCACAGATGTGTCCTACGAGCAGTACTTC
>TRBD2|TRBJ2-7|TRBV7-2|few
CASSLGWIAGVTSYEQYF
TGTGCCAGCAGCTTAGGATGGATAGCGGGAGTAACCTCCTACGAGCAGTACTTC
>.|TRBJ2-1|TRBV28|.
CASSLRPPGYNEQFF
TGTGCCAGCAGTTTGAGGCCCCCGGGGTACAATGAGCAGTTCTTC
>TRBD1|TRBJ1-1|TRBV30|few
CAWNSRQGLMNTEAFF
TGTGCCTGGAACTCTCGACAGGGGCTCATGAACACTGAAGCTTTCTTT
>.|TRBJ1-2|TRBV10-3|many
CAISDMGVGDYGYTF
TGTGCCATCAGTGATATGGGGGTTGGGGACTATGGCTACACCTTC
>.|TRBJ2-7|TRBV15|.
CATSRERVSFSYEQYF
TGTGCCACCAGCAGAGAACGGGTTTCCTTCTCCTACGAGCAGTACTTC
>.|TRBJ2-7|TRBV28|many
CASSLFIAVVSYEQYF
TGTGCCAGCAGTTTGTTCATAGCGGTGGTTTCCTACGAGCAGTACTTC
>.|TRBJ1-3|TRBV7-2|.
CASSLEQGLVHF
TGTGCCAGCAGCCTAGAACAGGGTTTGGTTCACTTT
>TRBD1|TRBJ1-2|TRBV28|many
CAISGTGFNYGYTF
TGTGCCATCTCGGGGACAGGGTTTAACTATGGCTACACCTTC
>.|TRBJ2-2|TRBV28|many
CASSFQGNTGELFF
TGTGCCAGCAGTTTTCAAGGGAACACCGGGGAGCTGTTTTTT